This T cell receptor beta chain was documented in a study of OX40 agonist ivuxolimab in advanced cancers. The germline gives CDR1 SEHNR, CDR2 FQNEAQ (reference sequence). Trimming at V came to 2 bases and at J to 8 bases, leaving 5 bases not matched to a gene. The CDR3 consists of 13 residues. Only in-frame clones appear in the TCRdb table, and some are missing; sequencing was by immunoSEQ multiplex PCR. Counted here are some 77,000 clones, around 93% occurring once; the ten biggest clones make up roughly 9%. On cycle 4 day 1 and cycle 7 day 1, as well as at baseline, blood was sampled. The chain is built from TRBV7-9 and TRBJ1-2; TRBD1 agrees at 7 bases. This specimen consisted of CD4+ or CD8+ T cells sorted from blood, obtained in a trial of the OX40 agonist ivuxolimab. The sequence came from an adult with an advanced solid tumor such as melanoma, head and neck, liver or kidney cancer. The CDR3 DNA reads as TGTGCCAGCAGCTTACCGGCGGGACAGGGCTACACCTTC. Its translation is CASSLPAGQGYTF.